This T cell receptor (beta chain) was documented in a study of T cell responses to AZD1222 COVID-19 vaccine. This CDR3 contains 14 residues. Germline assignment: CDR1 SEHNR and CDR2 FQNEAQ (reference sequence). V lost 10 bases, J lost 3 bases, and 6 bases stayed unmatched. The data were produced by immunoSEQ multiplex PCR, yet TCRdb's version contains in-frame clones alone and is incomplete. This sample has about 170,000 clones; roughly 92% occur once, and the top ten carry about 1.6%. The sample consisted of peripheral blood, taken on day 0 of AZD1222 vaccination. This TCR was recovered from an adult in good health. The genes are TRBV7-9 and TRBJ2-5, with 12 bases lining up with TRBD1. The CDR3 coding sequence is TGTGCCATCGCGGGACAGGGGGCGAAAGAGACCCAGTACTTC. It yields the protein CAIAGQGAKETQYF.